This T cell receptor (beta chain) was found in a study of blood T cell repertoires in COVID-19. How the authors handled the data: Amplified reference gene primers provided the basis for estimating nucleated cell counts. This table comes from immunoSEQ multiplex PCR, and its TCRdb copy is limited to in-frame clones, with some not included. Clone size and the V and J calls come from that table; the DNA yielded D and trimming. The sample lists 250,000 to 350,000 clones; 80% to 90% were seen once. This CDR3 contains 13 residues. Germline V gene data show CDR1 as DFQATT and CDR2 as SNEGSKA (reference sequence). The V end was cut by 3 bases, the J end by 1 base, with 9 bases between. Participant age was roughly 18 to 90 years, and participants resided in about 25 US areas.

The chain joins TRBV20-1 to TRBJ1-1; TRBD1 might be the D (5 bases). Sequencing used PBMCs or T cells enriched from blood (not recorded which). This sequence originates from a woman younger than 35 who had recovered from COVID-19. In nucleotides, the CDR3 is TGCAGTGCTAGTGGGGGGGGGAACACTGAAGCTTTCTTT. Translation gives CSASGGGNTEAFF.